What follows are 17 T cell receptor beta chains derived from one specimen sequenced in a study of blood T cell repertoires in COVID-19 (TCRdb year 2020). Libraries were made using the immunoSEQ multiplex PCR assay. In TCRdb, the immuneACCESS table is reduced to in-frame sequences with V and J assigned. These tables do not hold every clone; where another copy was compared, an unresolved V gene accounts for under half, and the others remain unexplained. The sample records 150,000 to 200,000 clones, about 85% of which are singletons. 5% to 7.5% of the sample lies in the top ten. The sequenced sample was PBMCs or T cells enriched from blood (not recorded which). The source is a man aged 40-49 years who had recovered from COVID-19.

The chain links TRBV5-1 to TRBJ2-7, with D possibly matching TRBD2 (6 bases). CDR1 is SGHRS, CDR2 YFSETQ, per germline. CDR3 length: 14 amino acids. Trimming removed 4 bases from V and 0 bases from J, with 11 bases in between. The CDR3 region is CASSARRGSYEQYF. The CDR3 region has the DNA TGCGCCAGCAGCGCTAGGAGGGGCTCCTACGAGCAGTACTTC.

The chain links TRBV4-1 to TRBJ2-3, with 9 bases lining up with TRBD1. This CDR3 has 18 amino acids. Germline V CDR1 and CDR2: MGHRA, YSYEKL. Trimming cost V 1 base and J 6 bases; bases outside gene matches: 14. The CDR3 region is CASSQVDQGQGMMDTQYF. The CDR3 coding sequence is TGCGCCAGCAGCCAAGTGGATCAGGGACAGGGAATGATGGATACGCAGTATTTT.

V and J are TRBV5-4 and TRBJ2-7; the D gene is possibly TRBD2 (5 bases). CDR3 length: 14 residues. The V gene lost 3 bases and the J gene lost 2 bases, with 12 bases spanning the gap. Per the germline V gene, CDR1 is SGHNT and CDR2 is YYREEE (reference sequence). CDR3 sequence (DNA): TGTGCCAGCAGCTCAAGTCTGCGGGCCTACGAGCAGTACTTC. Translating it yields CASSSSLRAYEQYF.

The chain has TRBV29-1 and TRBJ1-2; maybe TRBD1 (5 bases). Trimming pared 1 base from V and 8 bases from J, leaving 17 bases between. CDR1 and CDR2 from the germline V gene are SQVTM and ANQGSEA. There are 14 residues in the CDR3. The CDR3 loop reads CSVEAAGVAGGYTF. CDR3 bases: TGCAGCGTTGAAGCTGCCGGAGTAGCAGGGGGCTACACCTTC.

This chain connects TRBV7-8 to TRBJ2-3; TRBD1 agrees at 7 bases. Germline loops: CDR1 SGHVS, CDR2 FQNEAQ. The trim removed 4 bases at V and 6 bases at J, leaving 13 bases unmatched. This CDR3 spans 16 amino acids. The CDR3 region has the DNA TGTGCCAGCAGCTCACCGGACAGGCGACTGGGGGATACGCAGTATTTT. This sequence encodes CASSSPDRRLGDTQYF.

The gene calls are TRBV5-1 and TRBJ1-1; 9 bases agree with TRBD1. Losses at the gene ends were 4 bases for V and 0 bases for J; bases not matched to a gene: 10. The CDR3 sequence is 17 residues long. Germline V gene data show CDR1 as SGHRS and CDR2 as YFSETQ. This chain's CDR3 is CASSVPGQGPMNTEAFF. As DNA, the CDR3 is TGCGCCAGCAGCGTACCGGGACAGGGCCCTATGAACACTGAAGCTTTCTTT.

The chain is built from TRBV5-4 and TRBJ1-4, with 12 bases identical to TRBD1. Germline V gene sequence: CDR1 SGHNT, CDR2 YYREEE (reference sequence). The CDR3 spans 16 residues. Losses at the gene ends were 5 bases for V and 8 bases for J; bases not matched to a gene: 10. Here the CDR3 reads CASSNRDRGRGEKLFF. The DNA for the CDR3 is TGTGCCAGCAGTAACCGGGACAGGGGGCGAGGGGAAAAACTGTTTTTT.

The CDR3 DNA is TGTGCCTGGAGCTCCGGGACACCGAATCAGCCCCAGCATTTT. Its protein is CAWSSGTPNQPQHF. The V call is TRBV30, the J call TRBJ1-5; D might be TRBD1 (6 bases). Germline V gene lookup returns CDR1 GTSNPN and CDR2 SVGIG (reference sequence). V lost 3 bases and J lost 4, with 13 bases in between. CDR3 length: 14 amino acids.

The chain has TRBV25-1 and TRBJ1-1; TRBD1 matches 9 bases. Germline CDR1 is MGHDK and CDR2 is SYGVNS. The CDR3 runs to 15 residues. V gave up 6 bases and J gave up 1 base; unmatched junction bases: 6. CDR3 residues: CASSVSGQGNTEAFF. CDR3 in DNA: TGTGCCAGCAGCGTATCGGGACAGGGGAACACTGAAGCTTTCTTT.

The J gene is TRBJ2-2, the V gene TRBV4-1, with D perhaps matching TRBD2 (5 bases). Trimming left V 0 bases short and J 7 bases short, with 9 bases between. The CDR3 covers 14 residues. Germline assignment: CDR1 MGHRA and CDR2 YSYEKL. The CDR3 reads CASSQEKEVGELFF. The CDR3 bases are TGCGCCAGCAGCCAAGAAAAGGAGGTCGGGGAGCTGTTTTTT.

J is TRBJ1-1 and V is TRBV10-1; D gene uncertain. V dropped 3 bases and J dropped 1 base, with 9 bases sitting between them. There are 14 residues in the CDR3. Germline CDR1 reads WNHNN; CDR2 reads SYGVQD (reference sequence). CDR3 residues: CASSDGLKNTEAFF. The CDR3 nucleotides are TGCGCCAGCAGTGATGGACTCAAGAACACTGAAGCTTTCTTT.

CDR3 sequence: CATGQGKGTDTQYF. In nucleotides, the CDR3 is TGTGCCACGGGACAGGGAAAAGGCACAGATACGCAGTATTTT. The V call is TRBV24-1, the J call TRBJ2-3, with TRBD1 matching 9 bases. This CDR3 is built from 14 residues. V trimming: 10 bases; J trimming: 1 base; junction bases outside the gene matches: 5. Germline V gene lookup returns CDR1 KGHDR and CDR2 SFDVKD.

Note on this clone: This sample includes further DNA sequences coding for the same CDR3. For the CDR3, the DNA is TGTGCCAGCAGCTTGGGAGGGCAAGAGACCCAGTACTTC. It is translated as CASSLGGQETQYF. The chain uses TRBV5-6 and TRBJ2-5; the D gene is possibly TRBD2 (5 bases). Per germline, CDR1 SGHDT and CDR2 YYEEEE. Trimming took 0 bases from V and 2 from J, leaving 5 bases between them. There are 13 residues in the CDR3.

This clone came up once. V gene TRBV7-9 combines with J gene TRBJ1-1, with no clear D. The germline V and J ends were trimmed by 6 bases and 3 bases, with 11 bases remaining between them. CDR1 and CDR2 from the germline V gene are SEHNR and FQNEAQ (reference sequence). The CDR3 has 13 amino acids. The CDR3 DNA is TGTGCCAGCAGGAACGTCGGGGACACTGAAGCTTTCTTT. Translation gives CASRNVGDTEAFF. The full variable domain, with the rest looked up from reference TRBV7-9 and TRBJ1-1, is DTGVSQNPRHKITKRGQNVTFRCDPISEHNRLYWYRQTLGQGPEFLTYFQNEAQLEKSRLLSDRFSAERPKGSFSTLEIQRTEQGDSAMYLCASRNVGDTEAFFGQGTRLTVV.

The table lists this clone with a few counts. This chain joins TRBV27 and TRBJ2-1, with D uncertain. This CDR3 has 11 amino acids. Trimming cost V 7 bases and J 7 bases, with 8 bases left between them. The germline V gene has CDR1 MNHEY and CDR2 SMNVEV (reference sequence). This CDR3 reads CASNFGNEQFF. The CDR3 DNA reads TGTGCCAGCAATTTCGGGAATGAGCAGTTCTTC.

The chain is built from TRBV5-1 and TRBJ2-1, with TRBD1 matching 7 bases. The ends lost 5 bases at V and 2 bases at J; junction bases unmatched: 4. CDR1 SGHRS and CDR2 YFSETQ come from the germline V gene. The CDR3 contains 14 residues. CDR3 coding DNA: TGCGCCAGCAGACCCGGGACAGCCTACAATGAGCAGTTCTTC. This gives the protein CASRPGTAYNEQFF.

This clone was found once. This chain uses TRBV18 with TRBJ2-7; 7 bases are shared with TRBD1. After removal of 3 bases from V and 6 bases from J, the junction contained 11 bases not matched to a gene. CDR1 and CDR2 from the germline V gene are KGHSH and LQKENI. The CDR3 has 15 residues. Here the CDR3 DNA reads TGTGCCAGCTCACCCCTAGGACAGGAAATGAGCGAGCAGTACTTC. Its translation is CASSPLGQEMSEQYF.